This entry describes one TCR beta chain. As yet, its antigen is unknown. The record originates from a study of OX40 agonist ivuxolimab in advanced cancers. Findings and caveats of the study: Certain nonresponders likewise exhibited a low normalized T-cell clonal expansion. Averaged across samples, CD8+ T cells carried more expanded clones than CD4+ did.

This CDR3 has 12 amino acids. Germline-derived CDR1 and CDR2 are MDHEN and SYDVKM. V dropped 6 bases and J dropped 4 bases, with 7 bases sitting between them. The assay was immunoSEQ multiplex PCR, and TCRdb's table has in-frame clones only and misses some. Of about 75,000 clones in the sample, approximately 81% were seen once. Here the sequenced sample was CD4+ or CD8+ T cells sorted from blood, taken in a trial of the OX40 agonist ivuxolimab. The genes are TRBV28 and TRBJ1-3; D ambiguous. The origin of this receptor is an adult with an advanced solid tumor such as melanoma, head and neck, liver or kidney cancer. The CDR3, as DNA: TGTGCCAGCAGGCCGCCCGGAAACACCATATATTTT. Translating it yields CASRPPGNTIYF.